The clone carrying this T cell receptor (beta chain) is a singleton in its sample. The data were taken from a study of OX40 agonist ivuxolimab in advanced cancers. Clones were sequenced by immunoSEQ multiplex PCR, and TCRdb holds only the in-frame ones, with some missing. The sample includes 98,000 or so clones, roughly nine tenths seen only once; the top ten take about 0.82%. The sample was CD4+ or CD8+ T cells sorted from blood, taken in a trial of the OX40 agonist ivuxolimab. This sequence originates from an adult with an advanced solid tumor such as melanoma, head and neck, liver or kidney cancer.

The CDR3 spells CASRASTGELFF. CDR3 DNA sequence: TGTGCCAGCCGGGCTAGCACCGGGGAGCTGTTTTTT. The rearrangement links TRBV25-1 to TRBJ2-2; the D is unclear. CDR3 length equals 12 residues. Germline values: CDR1 MGHDK, CDR2 SYGVNS. Trimming took 8 bases from V and 4 from J, leaving 8 bases between them.